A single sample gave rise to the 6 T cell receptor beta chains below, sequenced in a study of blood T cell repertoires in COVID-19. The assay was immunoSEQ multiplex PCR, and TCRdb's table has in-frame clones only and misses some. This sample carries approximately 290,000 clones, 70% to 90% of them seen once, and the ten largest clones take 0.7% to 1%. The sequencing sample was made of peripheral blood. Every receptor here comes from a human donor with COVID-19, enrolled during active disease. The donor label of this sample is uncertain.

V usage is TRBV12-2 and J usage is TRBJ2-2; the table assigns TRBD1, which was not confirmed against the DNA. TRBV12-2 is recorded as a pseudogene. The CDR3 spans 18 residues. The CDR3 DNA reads TGTGCAAGTCGCCCGCCCCCAGGGGGCTGGGCGAACACCGGGGAGCTGTTTTTT. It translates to CASRPPPGGWANTGELFF.

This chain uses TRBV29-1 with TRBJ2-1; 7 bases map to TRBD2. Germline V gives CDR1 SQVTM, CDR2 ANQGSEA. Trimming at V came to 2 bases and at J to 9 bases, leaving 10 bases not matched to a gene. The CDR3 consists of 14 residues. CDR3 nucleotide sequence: TGCAGCGTTGAACCCGTGGGAGGGCCGGGTGAGCAGTTCTTC. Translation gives CSVEPVGGPGEQFF.

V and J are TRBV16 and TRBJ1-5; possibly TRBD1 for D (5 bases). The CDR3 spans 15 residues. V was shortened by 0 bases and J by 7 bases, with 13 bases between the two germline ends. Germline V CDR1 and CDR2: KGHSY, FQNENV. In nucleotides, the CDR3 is TGTGCCAGCAGCCAATCATCAGGGTCAGGGCAGCCCCAGCATTTT. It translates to CASSQSSGSGQPQHF.

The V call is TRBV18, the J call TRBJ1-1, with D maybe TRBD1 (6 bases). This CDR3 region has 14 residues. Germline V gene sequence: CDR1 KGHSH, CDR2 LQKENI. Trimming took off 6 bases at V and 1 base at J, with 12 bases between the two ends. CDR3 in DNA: TGTGCCAGCTCCCCCGACAGGCAGAACACTGAAGCTTTCTTT. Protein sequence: CASSPDRQNTEAFF. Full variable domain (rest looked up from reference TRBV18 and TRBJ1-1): NAGVMQNPRHLVRRRGQEARLRCSPMKGHSHVYWYRQLPEEGLKFMVYLQKENIIDESGMPKERFSAEFPKEGPSILRIQQVVRGDSAAYFCASSPDRQNTEAFFGQGTRLTVV.

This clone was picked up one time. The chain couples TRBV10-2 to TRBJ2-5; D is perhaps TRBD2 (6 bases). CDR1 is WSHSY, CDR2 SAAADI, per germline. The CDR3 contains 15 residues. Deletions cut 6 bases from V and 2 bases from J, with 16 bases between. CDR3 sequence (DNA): TGCGCCAGCAGAAGCCTAGGGACTCAACAAGAGACCCAGTACTTC. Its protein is CASRSLGTQQETQYF.

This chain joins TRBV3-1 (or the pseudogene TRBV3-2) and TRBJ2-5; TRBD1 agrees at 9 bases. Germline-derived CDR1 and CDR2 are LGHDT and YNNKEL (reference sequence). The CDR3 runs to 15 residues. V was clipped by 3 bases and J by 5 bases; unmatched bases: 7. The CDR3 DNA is TGTGCCAGCAGCCATTACAGGGGGCGGAGGGAGACCCAGTACTTC. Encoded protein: CASSHYRGRRETQYF.